These T cell receptor beta chains were read from a single sample in a study of post-analysis software for immune sequencing data. TCRdb re-analysed the PCR reads in MiXCR, keeping a single row per CDR3 protein. The data hold 160,000 or so distinct CDR3 sequences, with roughly 40% observed a single time. The sequenced sample was blood, obtained after autologous hematopoietic stem cell transplantation. These receptors were collected from a girl between 5 and 17 years old with multiple sclerosis. Both conserved end residues are part of each CDR3. Fields, in order: J gene, D gene, V gene, clone size, CDR3 protein, CDR3 DNA. D genes are given only for firm matches. Size is stated for part of the rows, as once, few or many counts, or as a class when the clone is expanded.

TRBJ2-1	TRBD2	TRBV10-1	NA	CASSLPRDTTSGSNNEQFF	TGCGCCAGCAGTTTGCCTCGGGATACGACTAGCGGGAGCAACAATGAGCAGTTCTTC
TRBJ2-1	NA	TRBV20-1	NA	CSAPREYEQFF	TGCAGTGCTCCTCGGGAGTATGAGCAGTTCTTC
TRBJ2-7	TRBD1	TRBV13	NA	CASSLGGQGLSYEQYF	TGTGCCAGCAGCTTAGGCGGACAGGGGCTATCCTACGAGCAGTACTTC
TRBJ2-5	TRBD1	TRBV24-1	many	CATSDEGGSETQYF	TGTGCCACCAGTGATGAAGGGGGCTCAGAGACCCAGTACTTC
TRBJ1-5	NA	TRBV7-6	many	CASSLRGPGSNQPQHF	TGTGCCAGCAGCTTAAGGGGCCCTGGGAGCAATCAGCCCCAGCATTTT
TRBJ1-1	NA	TRBV5-1	NA	CASSLNSGGTEAFF	TGCGCCAGCAGCTTGAACTCTGGGGGCACTGAAGCTTTCTTT
TRBJ2-5	NA	TRBV5-6	NA	CASSPLGAHQETQYF	TGTGCCAGCAGCCCCCTGGGGGCTCATCAGGAGACCCAGTACTTC
TRBJ2-1	NA	TRBV28	NA	CASSVTSGGANEQFF	TGTGCCAGCAGTGTAACTAGTGGGGGGGCCAATGAGCAGTTCTTC
TRBJ2-1	TRBD2	TRBV4-2	few	CASSQHPGLAGEGVYNEQFF	TGTGCCAGCAGCCAACACCCGGGACTAGCGGGAGAGGGGGTCTACAATGAGCAGTTCTTC
TRBJ2-3	NA	TRBV4-3	NA	CASSQEVSANTDTQYF	TGCGCCAGCAGCCAAGAAGTTAGCGCAAACACAGATACGCAGTATTTT
TRBJ2-7	NA	TRBV6-5	NA	CASSDSPVAYYEQYF	TGTGCCAGCAGTGACAGCCCGGTGGCTTACTACGAGCAGTACTTC
TRBJ2-7	NA	TRBV29-1	few	CSVVRSGTYEQYF	TGCAGCGTTGTTCGTAGCGGAACCTACGAGCAGTACTTC
TRBJ2-2	TRBD1	TRBV9	few	CASSVALDREGTGELFF	TGTGCCAGCAGCGTAGCTTTGGACAGGGAAGGAACCGGGGAGCTGTTTTTT
TRBJ1-1	NA	TRBV13	NA	CASSPGTEAFF	TGTGCCAGCAGCCCCGGCACTGAAGCTTTCTTT
TRBJ2-7	NA	TRBV7-9	NA	CASSDGLAYEQYF	TGTGCCAGCAGCGACGGACTTGCCTACGAGCAGTACTTC